The rows below give T cell receptor beta chains drawn from one sample of a study of T cells in Graves' hyperthyroidism and ophthalmopathy. TCRdb recomputed calls from the multiplex PCR reads with MiXCR, one row per CDR3 protein. This sample has approximately 520,000 distinct CDR3 sequences, with roughly 24% found just once. Input material: blood. Receptor source: a woman aged 25 to 39 with Graves' ophthalmopathy. CDR3s include the opening cysteine and the closing phenylalanine or tryptophan. A D gene is named only where the DNA matches it firmly. The size field is filled for only some rows; it gives once, few, many or a size class.

v_gene	j_gene	abundance	d_gene	CDR3aa	CDR3nt
TRBV10-3	TRBJ2-7	many	NA	CAISELEYEQYF	TGTGCCATCAGTGAGTTAGAGTACGAGCAGTACTTC
TRBV12-3/TRBV12-4	TRBJ1-3	NA	NA	CASSLRLDGNTIYF	TGTGCCAGCAGTTTGAGATTGGATGGAAACACCATATATTTT
TRBV27	TRBJ2-7	many	NA	CASSMITRREQYF	TGTGCCAGCAGTATGATTACTAGGCGTGAGCAGTACTTC
TRBV6-5	TRBJ2-7	many	TRBD1	CASSGQGAWEQYF	TGTGCCAGCTCCGGACAGGGGGCTTGGGAGCAGTACTTC
TRBV11-2	TRBJ1-5	many	TRBD1	CASSLKISAGGQPQHF	TGTGCCAGCAGCTTAAAAATTTCGGCAGGGGGTCAGCCCCAGCATTTT
TRBV7-9	TRBJ1-2	NA	NA	CASSFSIGLGYTF	TGTGCCAGCAGCTTCTCGATAGGGTTAGGCTACACCTTC
TRBV7-2	TRBJ1-2	many	TRBD1	CASSLTGGAFRGYTF	TGTGCCAGCAGCTTAACAGGGGGCGCCTTCAGGGGCTACACCTTC
TRBV6-2/TRBV6-3	TRBJ1-1	many	TRBD1	CASRLQGATEAFF	TGTGCCAGCAGGCTACAGGGGGCCACTGAAGCTTTCTTT
TRBV12-5	TRBJ2-5	NA	NA	CASGPGSGKETQYF	TGTGCTAGTGGGCCCGGCTCAGGGAAGGAGACCCAGTACTTC
TRBV25-1	TRBJ2-5	many	NA	CASSEWGAETQYF	TGTGCCAGCTCGGAGTGGGGGGCAGAGACCCAGTACTTC
TRBV5-6	TRBJ1-1	NA	TRBD1	CASSLRTGGFRNTEAFF	TGTGCCAGCAGCCTGAGGACAGGGGGTTTTCGGAACACTGAAGCTTTCTTT
TRBV7-3	TRBJ2-7	NA	TRBD2	CASSSGTSRNEQYF	TGTGCCAGCAGCTCGGGGACTAGCAGGAACGAGCAGTACTTC
TRBV4-2	TRBJ1-2	many	TRBD1	CASSPMDRSNYGYTF	TGTGCCAGCAGCCCGATGGACAGGTCTAACTATGGCTACACCTTC
TRBV6-2/TRBV6-3	TRBJ2-2	many	TRBD1	CASRTTGGTTGELFF	TGTGCCAGCAGAACTACAGGGGGGACCACCGGGGAGCTGTTTTTT
TRBV10-2	TRBJ2-7	many	NA	CASTASVSWRDEQYF	TGCGCCAGCACTGCTTCGGTGTCGTGGCGAGACGAGCAGTACTTC
TRBV28	TRBJ1-2	NA	NA	CASSSYRDDDYGYTF	TGTGCCAGCAGTTCATACAGGGATGACGACTATGGCTACACCTTC
TRBV6-5	TRBJ2-7	many	TRBD1	CATKTGVIPYEQYF	TGTGCCACTAAAACAGGGGTGATTCCCTACGAGCAGTACTTC
TRBV28	TRBJ2-2	once	TRBD1	CASRWGQGLQRQDTGELFF	TGTGCCAGCAGGTGGGGACAGGGGCTTCAGCGGCAGGACACCGGGGAGCTGTTTTTT
TRBV12-3/TRBV12-4	TRBJ2-5	many	TRBD2	CASSFSGGQETQYF	TGTGCCAGCAGTTTTAGCGGGGGGCAAGAGACCCAGTACTTC
TRBV12-3/TRBV12-4	TRBJ2-2	NA	NA	CASSDTGLGNTGELFF	TGTGCCAGCAGTGACACAGGGCTCGGGAACACCGGGGAGCTGTTTTTT
TRBV6-1	TRBJ1-5	few	NA	CASSEFNQPQHF	TGTGCCAGCAGTGAATTTAACCAGCCCCAGCATTTT
TRBV19	TRBJ2-5	many	NA	CASSIVDEKYQETQYF	TGTGCCAGTAGTATAGTGGACGAAAAGTACCAAGAGACCCAGTACTTC
TRBV5-1	TRBJ2-7	NA	TRBD1	CASSDEVPGQETYEQYF	TGCGCCAGCAGCGACGAGGTTCCGGGACAGGAAACCTACGAGCAGTACTTC
TRBV6-5	TRBJ1-1	NA	TRBD1	CASSSGTGVLGTEAFF	TGTGCCAGCAGTTCAGGGACAGGGGTGTTGGGAACTGAAGCTTTCTTT
TRBV2	TRBJ1-5	many	NA	CASTGEWSNQPQHF	TGTGCCAGCACGGGGGAATGGAGCAATCAGCCCCAGCATTTT
TRBV2	TRBJ1-1	many	TRBD1	CAVHRGPTEAFF	TGTGCCGTACACAGGGGGCCCACTGAAGCTTTCTTT
TRBV4-1	TRBJ1-4	NA	NA	CASSPSEATNEKLFF	TGCGCCAGCAGTCCCTCGGAGGCAACTAATGAAAAACTGTTTTTT
TRBV11-2	TRBJ1-5	many	TRBD1	CASSPQGGGVNQPQHF	TGTGCCAGCAGCCCCCAGGGGGGTGGAGTGAATCAGCCCCAGCATTTT
TRBV15	TRBJ2-5	many	TRBD1	CATSRDLLAGGETQYF	TGTGCCACCAGCAGAGATCTCTTAGCAGGGGGAGAGACCCAGTACTTC
TRBV19	TRBJ2-7	few	NA	CATRGRGADEQYF	TGTGCCACCCGGGGCAGGGGGGCGGACGAGCAGTACTTC
TRBV11-1	TRBJ1-1	NA	NA	CASREQGQYTDAFF	TGTGCCAGCCGCGAACAGGGCCAGTACACTGACGCTTTCTTT
TRBV6-2/TRBV6-3	TRBJ2-7	NA	TRBD1	CASTTGGQGAKQYF	TGTGCCAGCACCACCGGAGGGCAGGGGGCGAAGCAGTACTTC
TRBV10-1	TRBJ1-5	many	TRBD1	CASRLDRGLINSNQPQHF	TGCGCCAGCAGACTCGACAGGGGCCTAATTAATAGCAATCAGCCCCAGCATTTT
TRBV2	TRBJ2-7	many	NA	CASSEGRGVFYEQYF	TGTGCCAGCAGTGAGGGGCGTGGGGTTTTCTACGAGCAGTACTTC
TRBV3-1	TRBJ2-2	NA	NA	CASSQGYRGGNTGELFF	TGTGCCAGCAGCCAAGGCTACAGGGGAGGGAACACCGGGGAGCTGTTTTTT
TRBV10-3	TRBJ1-1	NA	TRBD1	CAISEIQGAWTEAFF	TGTGCCATCAGTGAGATACAGGGGGCCTGGACTGAAGCTTTCTTT
TRBV6-1	TRBJ2-5	many	NA	CASSEDSVETQYF	TGTGCCAGCAGTGAGGATTCGGTGGAGACCCAGTACTTC
TRBV13	TRBJ1-2	many	TRBD1	CASSTRTGGSYGYTF	TGTGCCAGCAGCACAAGGACAGGGGGCAGTTATGGCTACACCTTC
TRBV7-2	TRBJ2-7	NA	TRBD1	CASSQGQGQHF	TGTGCCAGCAGCCAAGGACAGGGCCAGCACTTC
TRBV5-1	TRBJ2-5	many	NA	CASSLSEGAETQYF	TGCGCCAGCAGCTTGTCGGAGGGTGCGGAGACCCAGTACTTC
TRBV6-1	TRBJ2-7	NA	TRBD1	CASSAGQGIYEQYF	TGTGCCAGCAGTGCCGGACAGGGTATCTACGAGCAGTACTTC